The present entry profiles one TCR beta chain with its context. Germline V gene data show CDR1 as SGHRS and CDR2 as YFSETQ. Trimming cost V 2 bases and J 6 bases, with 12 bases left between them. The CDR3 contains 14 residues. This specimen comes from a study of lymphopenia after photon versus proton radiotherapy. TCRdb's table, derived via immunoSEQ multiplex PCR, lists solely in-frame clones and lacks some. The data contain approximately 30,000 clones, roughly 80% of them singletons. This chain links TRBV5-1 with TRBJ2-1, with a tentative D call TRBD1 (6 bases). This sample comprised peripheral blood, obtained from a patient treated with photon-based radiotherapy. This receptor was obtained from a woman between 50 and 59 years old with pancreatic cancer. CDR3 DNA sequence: TGCGCCAGCAGCTTCCTAGGACAGTCCAATGAGCAGTTCTTC. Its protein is CASSFLGQSNEQFF.